This T cell receptor (beta chain) came from a study of shared clonotypes between healthy human individuals. Study in general: There were three CD4 naive, three CD4 memory, two CD8 naive and one CD8 memory plates per donor.

Germline-derived CDR1 and CDR2 are SGHTA and FQGTGA. Trimming cost V 1 base and J 8 bases; bases outside gene matches: 4. The CDR3 runs 14 residues. Clones were sequenced by immunoSEQ multiplex PCR, and TCRdb holds only the in-frame ones, with some missing. Of about 680,000 clones in the sample, under 95% were seen once. CD45RO-negative CD8 cells positively selected for CCR7 made up the naive population, which excluded terminally differentiated effector memory CD45RA+ cells. Donors, without exception, were Caucasian adults residing in Nashville, Tennessee. The chain has TRBV7-3 and TRBJ2-1, with 8 bases lining up with TRBD2. This receptor was identified in a man aged 25 to 40 in good health. The sample taken for sequencing was naive CD8+ T cells sorted from blood. CDR3 coding DNA: TGTGCCAGCAGCTTAAGAACGGGAGGGGATGAGCAGTTCTTC. Its translation is CASSLRTGGDEQFF. The variable domain in full, completed from reference TRBV7-3 and TRBJ2-1, reads GAGVSQTPSNKVTEKGKYVELRCDPISGHTALYWYRQSLGQGPEFLIYFQGTGAADDSGLPNDRFFAVRPEGSVSTLKIQRTERGDSAVYLCASSLRTGGDEQFFGPGTRLTVL.